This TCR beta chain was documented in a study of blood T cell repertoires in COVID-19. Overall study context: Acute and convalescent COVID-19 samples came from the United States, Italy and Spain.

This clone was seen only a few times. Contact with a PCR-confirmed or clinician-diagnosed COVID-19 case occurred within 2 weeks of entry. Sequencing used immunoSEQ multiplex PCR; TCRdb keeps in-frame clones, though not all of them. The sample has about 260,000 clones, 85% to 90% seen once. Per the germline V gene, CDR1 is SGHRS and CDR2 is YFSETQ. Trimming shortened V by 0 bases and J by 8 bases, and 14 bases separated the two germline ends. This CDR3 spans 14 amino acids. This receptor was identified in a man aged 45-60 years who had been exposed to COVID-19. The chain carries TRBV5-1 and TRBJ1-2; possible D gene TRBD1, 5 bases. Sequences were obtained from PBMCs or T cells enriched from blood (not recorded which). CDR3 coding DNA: TGCGCCAGCAGCTTGGCCGGCAGGGTTGACGGCTACACCTTC. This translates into CASSLAGRVDGYTF. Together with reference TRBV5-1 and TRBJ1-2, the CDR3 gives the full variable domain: KAGVTQTPRYLIKTRGQQVTLSCSPISGHRSVSWYQQTPGQGLQFLFEYFSETQRNKGNFPGRFSGRQFSNSRSEMNVSTLELGDSALYLCASSLAGRVDGYTFGSGTRLTVV.